Below are 9 T cell receptor beta chains sequenced from a single sample in a study of blood T cell repertoires in COVID-19 (dated by TCRdb to 2018 to 2020). Library prep was done by the immunoSEQ multiplex PCR assay. TCRdb obtained this table from immuneACCESS and retained in-frame rearrangements with V and J assigned. These tables miss some clones; where compared with another copy, unresolved V genes account for less than half of the shortfall, and the remainder is unexplained. The table for this sample lists nearly 300,000 clones; about 88% of them were counted only once. In total, the top ten clones hold roughly 1.5% of the sample. Material: peripheral blood. All receptors derive from a human donor with COVID-19, enrolled during active disease. The donor label of this sample is uncertain.

The chain has TRBV5-4 and TRBJ2-7, with TRBD2 matching 13 bases. Losses at the gene ends were 2 bases for V and 6 bases for J; bases not matched to a gene: 5. CDR1 is SGHNT and CDR2 is YYREEE in the germline V gene (reference sequence). This CDR3 spans 15 amino acids. CDR3 residues: CASSFGTSGNTEQYF. CDR3 DNA: TGTGCCAGCAGCTTTGGGACTAGCGGGAATACCGAGCAGTACTTC.

This clone has more than one count but fewer than ten. The rearrangement links TRBV7-2 to TRBJ2-3; 14 positions agree with TRBD2. The CDR3 sequence is 19 residues long. Germline V gene lookup returns CDR1 SGHTA and CDR2 FQGNSA. The ends lost 5 bases at V and 1 base at J; junction bases unmatched: 11. The DNA for the CDR3 is TGTGCCAGCAGCCCACAGGGACTAGCGGGAGATTGGGGCACAGATACGCAGTATTTT. Its translation: CASSPQGLAGDWGTDTQYF.

This clone was seen more than once but under ten times. The CDR3 sequence: CASSSAGTEAYEQYF. DNA of the CDR3: TGTGCCAGCAGCTCCGCCGGGACAGAAGCCTACGAGCAGTACTTC. V and J are TRBV7-2 and TRBJ2-7; 7 nucleotides agree with TRBD1. The CDR3 length is 15 residues. The germline gives CDR1 SGHTA, CDR2 FQGNSA. J lost 2 bases, V lost 4 bases, and 8 bases had no gene match.

The chain couples TRBV19 to TRBJ2-7; 8 nucleotides agree with TRBD1. The germline V gene encodes CDR1 LNHDA and CDR2 SQIVND (reference sequence). Trimming took 6 bases from V and 3 from J; bases not matched to a gene: 7. CDR3 size: 14 residues. CDR3 nucleotide sequence: TGTGCCAGTAGCAAACCCGGGACAGGCTACGAGCAGTACTTC. Protein sequence: CASSKPGTGYEQYF.

CDR3 sequence (DNA): TGTGCCAGCAACATACAGGGTTTCACCGGGGAGCTGTTTTTT. Protein sequence: CASNIQGFTGELFF. The rearrangement uses TRBV19 and TRBJ2-2; TRBD1 is a possible D gene (6 bases). The CDR3 has 14 amino acids. CDR1 and CDR2 (germline): LNHDA, SQIVND (reference sequence). The V gene lost 9 bases and the J gene lost 4 bases, with 15 bases spanning the gap.

This clone is a singleton in its sample. Other nucleotide sequences from this sample produce the same CDR3. The J gene is TRBJ1-1, the V gene TRBV20-1; the D is unclear. Trimming took off 3 bases at V and 1 base at J, with 6 bases between the two ends. The CDR3 is 12 amino acids. Germline CDR1 DFQATT, CDR2 SNEGSKA (reference sequence). The CDR3 coding sequence is TGCAGTGCTAGTACACCGAACACTGAAGCTTTCTTT. Protein product: CSASTPNTEAFF.

In DNA form, the CDR3 reads TGTGCCAGCAGTTTTCGAGGGCAGGTAAAGAGTGGCTACACCTTC. Encoded protein: CASSFRGQVKSGYTF. The chain carries TRBV28 and TRBJ1-2; D is ambiguous. Trimming left V 3 bases short and J 7 bases short, with 18 bases between. CDR3 size: 15 residues. Germline CDR1 is MDHEN and CDR2 is SYDVKM.

This chain links TRBV7-2 with TRBJ1-2; TRBD1 matches 7 bases. V was clipped by 1 base and J by 4 bases; unmatched bases: 6. Germline V CDR1 and CDR2: SGHTA, FQGNSA. The CDR3 is 15 amino acids. CDR3 amino acids: CASSLVETGSYGYTF. CDR3 coding DNA: TGTGCCAGCAGCTTAGTTGAGACAGGGTCCTATGGCTACACCTTC.

This clone was observed a few times. V usage is TRBV24-1 and J usage is TRBJ1-2; D call uncertain. This CDR3 comprises 16 residues. Between the trimmed V and J ends, which lost 0 bases and 2 bases, there was a span of 12 bases. Germline V gene lookup returns CDR1 KGHDR and CDR2 SFDVKD. CDR3 DNA: TGTGCCACCAGTGATTTGACGGGAGACGGAAACTATGGCTACACCTTC. This translates into CATSDLTGDGNYGYTF.